This T cell receptor (beta chain) was sequenced in a study of blood T cell repertoires in COVID-19. Study at large: Sample material is recorded as cDNA or gDNA derived from T cells, B-cell-depleted T cells, or PBMCs.

This clone was recorded once. The ends were cut back, 0 bases at V and 6 bases at J, with 12 bases in the middle. CDR3 length equals 14 residues. Germline CDR1 reads SGDLS; CDR2 reads YYNGEE. Repertoires were generated with immunoSEQ multiplex PCR, while TCRdb's copy carries only in-frame clones and drops some. The repertoire has approximately 230,000 clones, around four fifths of them found once; the top ten carry roughly 5.8%. This receptor was taken from an elderly man with acute or convalescent COVID-19. Material for sequencing was peripheral blood. The chain couples TRBV9 to TRBJ1-1; D gene uncertain. The CDR3, as DNA: TGTGCCAGCAGCGTAGGATATTCGCGGGCTGAAGCTTTCTTT. Its protein product is CASSVGYSRAEAFF.